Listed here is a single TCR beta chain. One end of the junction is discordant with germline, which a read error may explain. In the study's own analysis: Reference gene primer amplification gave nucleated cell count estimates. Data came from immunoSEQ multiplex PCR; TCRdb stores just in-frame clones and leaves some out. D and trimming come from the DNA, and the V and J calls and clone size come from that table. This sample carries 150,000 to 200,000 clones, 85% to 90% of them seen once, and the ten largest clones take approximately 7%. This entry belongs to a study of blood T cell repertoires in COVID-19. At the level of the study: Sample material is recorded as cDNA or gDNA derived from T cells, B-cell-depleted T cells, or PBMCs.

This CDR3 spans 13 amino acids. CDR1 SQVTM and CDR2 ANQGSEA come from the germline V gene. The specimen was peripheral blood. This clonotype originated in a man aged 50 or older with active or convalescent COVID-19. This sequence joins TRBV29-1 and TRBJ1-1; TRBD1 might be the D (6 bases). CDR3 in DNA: TGCAGCTTTGAGTGGGGGCAGGACACTGAAGCTTTCTTT. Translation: CSFEWGQDTEAFF.